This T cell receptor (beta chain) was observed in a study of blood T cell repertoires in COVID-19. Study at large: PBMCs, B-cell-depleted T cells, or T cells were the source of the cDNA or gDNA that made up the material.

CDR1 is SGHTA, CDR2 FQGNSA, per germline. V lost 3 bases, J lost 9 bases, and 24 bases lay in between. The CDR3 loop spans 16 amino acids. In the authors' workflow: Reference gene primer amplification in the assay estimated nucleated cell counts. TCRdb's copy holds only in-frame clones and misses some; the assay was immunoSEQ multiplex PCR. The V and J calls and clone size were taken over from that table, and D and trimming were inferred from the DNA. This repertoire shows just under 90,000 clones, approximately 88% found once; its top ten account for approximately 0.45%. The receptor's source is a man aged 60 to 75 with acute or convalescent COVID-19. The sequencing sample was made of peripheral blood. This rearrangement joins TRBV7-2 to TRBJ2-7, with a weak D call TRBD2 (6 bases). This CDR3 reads CASSLEDSLANSGQYF. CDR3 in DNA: TGTGCCAGCAGCTTGGAGGATTCCCTAGCGAATTCGGGGCAGTACTTC. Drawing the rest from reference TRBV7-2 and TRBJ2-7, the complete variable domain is GAGVSQSPSNKVTEKGKDVELRCDPISGHTALYWYRQSLGQGLEFLIYFQGNSAPDKSGLPSDRFSAERTGGSVSTLTIQRTQQEDSAVYLCASSLEDSLANSGQYFGPGTRLTVT.